Below are 29 T cell receptor beta chains sequenced from a single sample in a study of post-analysis software for immune sequencing data (dated by TCRdb to the mid-2010s). No antigen has been identified for these receptors. The research as a whole found: Significantly higher frequencies in patients than in controls were found for five TRBV segments, including TRBV5-6, TRBV5-1 and TRBV20-1.

Libraries were made using PCR. The instrument was an Illumina HiSeq 2500. To reduce PCR and sequencing biases, unique molecular identifiers were built into the TCR beta cDNA libraries. Using fastp trimming at Q25 and MiXCR clonotype assembly, TCRdb reanalyzed the public sequencing data and kept in-frame beta chains. Merged by CDR3 protein, the rows form single entries marked with the most common genes and DNA. This sample comprises 250,000 to 300,000 distinct CDR3 sequences, just over 35% of them detected only once. Roughly 4.8% of the sample belongs to the ten largest clones. Sequences were obtained from blood. Source of these receptors: a girl aged 5-17 years with multiple sclerosis.

Worth noting for this clonotype: A read error may explain this, as a much larger clone is one base away. CDR3 region: CASRGRDSYNEQCF. Here the CDR3 DNA reads TGTGCCAGCAGAGGACGAGATTCCTACAATGAGCAGTGCTTC. This sequence joins TRBV2 and TRBJ2-1; D not certain. The length of the CDR3 is 14 residues. The germline V gene encodes CDR1 SNHLY and CDR2 FYNNEI.

This clonotype has a handful of counts. J is TRBJ2-1 and V is TRBV5-6, with D hard to call. Germline CDR1 is SGHDT and CDR2 is YYEEEE. Trimming took 1 base from V and 3 from J, leaving 14 bases between them. The CDR3 has 16 residues. The CDR3 region has the DNA TGTGCCAGCAGCTTGTGGGCACCCCTATACTACAATGAGCAGTTCTTC. It translates to CASSLWAPLYYNEQFF.

In this sample, this clonotype turned up a few times. The chain has TRBV6-1 and TRBJ2-1; 9 positions agree with TRBD2. This CDR3 is built from 16 residues. Per the germline V gene, CDR1 is MNHNS and CDR2 is SASEGT. V was clipped by 0 bases and J by 7 bases; unmatched bases: 7. The CDR3 DNA is TGTGCCAGCAGTGAAGCTCGCGGGGGGGCCAGGAATGAGCAGTTCTTC. The encoded protein is CASSEARGGARNEQFF.

This chain joins TRBV5-6 and TRBJ2-1, with D possibly called TRBD1 or TRBD2 (5 bases each). The CDR3 length is 14 residues. Germline lookup yields CDR1 SGHDT and CDR2 YYEEEE. Trimming removed 4 bases at V and 6 bases at J, with 14 bases between. Written as DNA, the CDR3 is TGTGCCAGCAGCGTACGGGGACGAGTCAATGAGCAGTTCTTC. It codes for CASSVRGRVNEQFF.

The rearrangement uses TRBV4-1 and TRBJ2-1; maybe TRBD1 (5 bases). Germline V lookup: CDR1 MGHRA, CDR2 YSYEKL. The length of the CDR3 is 14 residues. Trimming took 0 bases from V and 15 from J, leaving 18 bases between them. The CDR3 loop is CASSQDGATRSMFF. CDR3 nucleotides: TGCGCCAGCAGCCAAGATGGGGCTACCCGATCTATGTTCTTC.

This clonotype has just a few counts. Just one base apart from a much larger clone, this may be a read error. The V and J genes are TRBV7-2 and TRBJ2-4, with 9 bases that match TRBD2. Germline V gene data show CDR1 as SGHTA and CDR2 as FQGNSA. This CDR3 is built from 16 residues. CDR3 nucleotide sequence: TGTGCCAACAGCTTCGTGGTAGCGGGAGCTCAGAACATTCAGTACTTC. Its translation is CANSFVVAGAQNIQYF.

This clonotype has a count of ten or more. The chain carries TRBV4-2 and TRBJ2-3; D is undetermined. The CDR3 length is 15 residues. Deletions cut 0 bases from V and 0 bases from J, with 7 bases between. Looked up from germline, CDR1 is LGHNA and CDR2 is YNFKEQ. The CDR3 coding sequence is TGTGCCAGCAGCCAAGAACCAGCGAGCACAGATACGCAGTATTTT. The encoded protein is CASSQEPASTDTQYF.

The chain combines TRBV20-1 with TRBJ2-3; D might be TRBD2 (5 bases). V lost 3 bases, J lost 5 bases, and 12 bases lay in between. Looked up from germline, CDR1 is DFQATT and CDR2 is SNEGSKA (reference sequence). The CDR3 has 13 amino acids. CDR3 bases: TGCAGTGCTAGTCTAGCCCTGGAAGATACGCAGTATTTT. It yields the protein CSASLALEDTQYF.

V and J are TRBV28 and TRBJ2-7, with 9 bases identical to TRBD1. The trim removed 6 bases at V and 0 bases at J, leaving 15 bases unmatched. Germline CDR1 is MDHEN and CDR2 is SYDVKM. This CDR3 is built from 18 residues. Written as DNA, the CDR3 is TGTGCCAGCAGACCGGCGTTCCCCGGGACAGGGAACTCCTACGAGCAGTACTTC. It codes for CASRPAFPGTGNSYEQYF.

This clonotype was recorded at least ten times. The V call is TRBV7-9, the J call TRBJ2-6; D not resolved. This CDR3 contains 17 residues. Germline V gene data show CDR1 as SEHNR and CDR2 as FQNEAQ (reference sequence). The germline V and J ends were trimmed by 3 bases and 3 bases, with 15 bases remaining between them. This CDR3 is CASSLTVQVFGANVLTF. CDR3 nucleotides: TGTGCCAGCAGCTTGACGGTCCAGGTTTTTGGGGCCAACGTCCTGACTTTC.

A remark on this clonotype: A clone one base away is much larger, so this may be a read error. The chain uses TRBV29-1 and TRBJ2-7, with a tentative D call TRBD1 (5 bases). The CDR3 runs 10 residues. Germline values: CDR1 SQVTM, CDR2 ANQGSEA. Trimming removed 4 bases at V and 7 bases at J, with 8 bases between. CDR3 region: CSVGGREQYF. For the CDR3, the DNA is TGCAGCGTTGGGGGCCGGGAGCAGTACTTC.

This clonotype was detected only a few times. The V call is TRBV27, the J call TRBJ2-2; possible D gene TRBD2, 5 bases. The CDR3 totals 16 residues. Trimming stripped 7 bases from V and 5 bases from J, with 20 bases between. Per the germline V gene, CDR1 is MNHEY and CDR2 is SMNVEV (reference sequence). This chain's CDR3 is CASTTSNRLLTGELFF. The CDR3 DNA reads TGTGCCAGCACCACCTCGAACAGACTACTTACCGGGGAGCTGTTTTTT.

The chain links TRBV10-3 to TRBJ2-7; possible D gene TRBD1, 5 bases. The CDR3 runs to 14 residues. Trimming pared 6 bases from V and 3 bases from J, leaving 15 bases between. Germline assignment: CDR1 ENHRY and CDR2 SYGVKD. CDR3 region: CAISPEVDNYEQYF. The CDR3 region has the DNA TGTGCCATCAGCCCGGAAGTGGACAACTACGAGCAGTACTTC.

This clonotype was seen at least ten times. The chain recombines TRBV28 with TRBJ2-3; 11 bases are shared with TRBD1. The CDR3 consists of 15 residues. Germline V lookup: CDR1 MDHEN, CDR2 SYDVKM. J lost 7 bases, V lost 5 bases, and 8 bases had no gene match. The CDR3 loop is CASSVAGTGGNTQYF. The CDR3 bases are TGTGCCAGCAGTGTAGCCGGGACAGGGGGGAATACGCAGTATTTT.

This clonotype was seen repeatedly, ten times or more. The chain recombines TRBV6-2 or TRBV6-3 with TRBJ2-3; tentatively, D is TRBD1 (5 bases). V was pared by 0 bases and J by 11 bases, with 12 bases between. There are 13 residues in the CDR3. Germline assignment: CDR1 MNHEY and CDR2 SVGEGT. CDR3 loop: CASSYSGQGRQYF. As DNA, the CDR3 is TGTGCCAGCAGTTACTCGGGTCAGGGCAGGCAGTATTTT.

The chain links TRBV29-1 to TRBJ1-1; 8 positions agree with TRBD1. The trim removed 1 base at V and 8 bases at J, leaving 9 bases unmatched. Germline V gene sequence: CDR1 SQVTM, CDR2 ANQGSEA. This CDR3 has 14 amino acids. CDR3 sequence (DNA): TGCAGCGTTGAAGGGTTCAGGGGGCGCATCGAAGCTTTCTTT. Translation gives CSVEGFRGRIEAFF.

The chain recombines TRBV29-1 with TRBJ2-1; 7 nucleotides align to TRBD2. V shed 1 base and J 4 bases; nucleotides not matched to a gene: 10. CDR1 is SQVTM, CDR2 ANQGSEA, per germline. This CDR3 region has 16 residues. This CDR3 reads CSVEGSAAGLYNEQFF. CDR3 sequence (DNA): TGCAGCGTTGAAGGGTCCGCAGCGGGATTGTACAATGAGCAGTTCTTC.

The chain recombines TRBV29-1 with TRBJ1-2; TRBD1 matches at 8 bases. The CDR3 has 14 residues. V shed 5 bases and J 8 bases; nucleotides not matched to a gene: 13. Germline lookup yields CDR1 SQVTM and CDR2 ANQGSEA. In DNA, the CDR3 is TGCAGCGTTCCTGGGGTACAGGGGGATAGCGGCTACACCTTC. Translated: CSVPGVQGDSGYTF.

This clonotype was found many times. The V call is TRBV12-3 or TRBV12-4, the J call TRBJ2-5, with 9 positions matching TRBD1. The CDR3 is made up of 13 amino acids. V shed 11 bases and J 4 bases; nucleotides not matched to a gene: 8. CDR3 in DNA: TGTGCCTGCCGGACAGGGGTGAGAGAGACCCAGTACTTC. It encodes CACRTGVRETQYF.

The rearrangement joins TRBV11-2 to TRBJ2-1, with no clear D. CDR3 length: 14 amino acids. V shed 1 base and J shed 6 bases, with 10 bases lying between them. The germline V gene has CDR1 SGHAT and CDR2 FQNNGV. The chain's CDR3 is CASSLVGTLNEQFF. The CDR3 DNA reads as TGTGCCAGCAGCTTAGTAGGCACCCTCAATGAGCAGTTCTTC.

V is TRBV28 and J is TRBJ2-3; a possible D gene is TRBD2 (5 bases). V lost 7 bases and J 1 base, leaving 9 bases between the germline ends. The CDR3 totals 13 residues. CDR1 and CDR2 from the germline V gene are MDHEN and SYDVKM. This CDR3 reads CASKSEGTDTQYF. CDR3 DNA sequence: TGTGCCAGCAAGTCGGAGGGCACAGATACGCAGTATTTT.

Worth noting for this clonotype: A much larger clone lies one base from this, so it may be a read error. The J gene is TRBJ2-1, the V gene TRBV4-1, with TRBD2 identical over 10 bases. The V gene end was trimmed by 8 bases and the J gene end by 6 bases; junction bases not matched to a gene: 10. The germline V gene has CDR1 MGHRA and CDR2 YSYEKL. The CDR3 length is 15 residues. As DNA, the CDR3 is TGCGCCAGCGGCCTAGTAGCGGGAGGTGCCAATGAGCAGTTCTTC. This gives the protein CASGLVAGGANEQFF.

The chain joins TRBV4-1 to TRBJ2-7, with D perhaps TRBD2 (6 bases). There are 15 residues in the CDR3. Germline V gene data show CDR1 as MGHRA and CDR2 as YSYEKL. Trimming took 4 bases from V and 3 from J, leaving 16 bases between them. In DNA, the CDR3 is TGCGCCAGCAGCCCGGGCCCTGGAGGGTACTACGAGCAGTACTTC. Protein sequence: CASSPGPGGYYEQYF.

The genes are TRBV25-1 and TRBJ2-5; no definite D call. The end of the DNA fits TRBJ2-7 better, so the J call may be wrong. CDR1 and CDR2 (germline): MGHDK, SYGVNS. CDR3 size: 11 residues. This CDR3 reads CASSELHEQYF. For the CDR3, the DNA is TGTGCCAGCAGTGAACTCCACGAGCAGTACTTC.

Comments on this clonotype: A much larger clone differs from this one at a single base, so this may be a read error. The chain links TRBV4-2 to TRBJ2-1; TRBD2 is a possible D gene (6 bases). Germline-derived CDR1 and CDR2 are LGHNA and YNFKEQ. V lost 4 bases to trimming and J lost 13 bases, with 26 bases between them. The CDR3 spans 16 residues. CDR3: CASSREEAGGWETQFF. The CDR3 region has the DNA TGTGCCAGCAGCCGCGAGGAGGCTGGAGGGTGGGAGACCCAGTTCTTC.

This clonotype was recorded once. This chain links TRBV7-9 with TRBJ1-3; possible D gene TRBD1, 6 bases. The V gene lost 3 bases and the J gene lost 11 bases, with 14 bases spanning the gap. The length of the CDR3 is 13 residues. Germline V CDR1 and CDR2: SEHNR, FQNEAQ (reference sequence). This CDR3 is CASSFNRANPIYF. CDR3 coding DNA: TGTGCCAGCAGCTTTAACAGGGCGAACCCCATATATTTT.

This clonotype has ten or more counts. This CDR3 is CSVGPRFSETQYF. The CDR3 region has the DNA TGCAGCGTTGGACCTAGATTTTCAGAGACCCAGTACTTC. The rearrangement uses TRBV29-1 and TRBJ2-5; D gene unclear. Trimming cost V 4 bases and J 4 bases, with 13 bases left between them. This CDR3 spans 13 amino acids. Germline assignment: CDR1 SQVTM and CDR2 ANQGSEA. Using reference TRBV29-1 and TRBJ2-5 for the parts outside the CDR3, the full variable domain is SAVISQKPSRDICQRGTSLTIQCQVDSQVTMMFWYRQQPGQSLTLIATANQGSEATYESGFVIDKFPISRPNLTFSTLTVSNMSPEDSSIYLCSVGPRFSETQYFGPGTRLLVL.

This clonotype was detected ten times or more. The gene calls are TRBV5-1 and TRBJ1-2, with TRBD1 matching over 8 bases. This CDR3 is 15 amino acids long. Per germline, CDR1 SGHRS and CDR2 YFSETQ. The trim removed 0 bases at V and 8 bases at J, leaving 9 bases unmatched. The DNA for the CDR3 is TGCGCCAGCAGCTTGGCCGAGTCAGGGGGCGACGGCTACACCTTC. It encodes CASSLAESGGDGYTF.

This sequence joins TRBV20-1 and TRBJ2-7; maybe TRBD1 (6 bases). CDR3 length: 15 residues. Germline values: CDR1 DFQATT, CDR2 SNEGSKA (reference sequence). Trimming left V 6 bases short and J 10 bases short, with 28 bases between. CDR3 coding DNA: TGCAGTGCCCAACTCGCAGGGGCTAGCCATTTGGGCCAGTACTTC. It specifies CSAQLAGASHLGQYF.